This T cell receptor beta chain was identified in a study of T cells in women clearing cervical HPV infection. About this clone itself: Antigen specificity is unknown. The CDR3 end lies 3 residues beyond the end of the read and is filled in from the germline J gene.

CDR3 size: 14 residues. The germline V gene has CDR1 KGHSH and CDR2 LQKENI. Study-wide findings and caveats: Cases carried less TRBV6-7 than controls: roughly 0.12% versus 0.17%.

Assay used: immunoSEQ multiplex PCR; TCRdb lists only in-frame clones, some missing. The repertoire table contains some 41,000 clones. Source material: blood buffy coat. This receptor was identified in a woman aged 18 to 75 with a cervical HPV16 infection that either progressed to CIN3+ or cleared (not recorded which). The chain employs TRBV18 and TRBJ1-2; D might be TRBD1 (6 bases). CDR3 loop: CASSRTAEGNDYTF. Incomplete CDR3 DNA: TGTGCCAGCTCCCGGACAGCGGAGGGAAATGAC.